The entry that follows covers one T cell receptor beta chain sequence. The table came from immunoSEQ multiplex PCR; TCRdb's copy has only in-frame clones and leaves some out. The table lists about 68,000 clones, roughly 84% of them singletons, with 3.5% to 5% in the top ten. CDR3 length equals 15 residues. Per germline, CDR1 MNHEY and CDR2 SVGAGI. Trimming cost V 6 bases and J 6 bases, with 21 bases left between them. The sample belongs to a study of blood T cell repertoires in COVID-19. Looking at the study overall: Whether acute or convalescent, the COVID-19 samples came from the United States, Italy and Spain.

Sequencing input: peripheral blood. This sequence originates from a man aged 45-65 years with acute or convalescent COVID-19. This rearrangement joins TRBV6-5 to TRBJ2-7, with D possibly being TRBD1 (6 bases). The CDR3 loop is CASSLPLPDRLEQYF. For the CDR3, the DNA is TGTGCCAGCAGCCTCCCCCTGCCGGACAGACTCGAGCAGTACTTC.